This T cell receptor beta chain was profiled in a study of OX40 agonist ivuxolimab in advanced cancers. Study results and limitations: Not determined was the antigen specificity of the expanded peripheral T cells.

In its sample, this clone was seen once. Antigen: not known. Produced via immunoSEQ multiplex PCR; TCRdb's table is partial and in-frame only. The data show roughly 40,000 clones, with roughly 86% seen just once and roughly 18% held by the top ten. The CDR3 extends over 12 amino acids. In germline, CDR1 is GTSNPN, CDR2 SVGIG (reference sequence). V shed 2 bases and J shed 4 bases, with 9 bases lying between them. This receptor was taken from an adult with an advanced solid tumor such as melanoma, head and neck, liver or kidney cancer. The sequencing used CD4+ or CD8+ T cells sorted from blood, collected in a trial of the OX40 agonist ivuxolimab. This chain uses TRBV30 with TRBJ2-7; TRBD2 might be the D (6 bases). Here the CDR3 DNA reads TGTGCCTGGAGTCGGGGGACTTACGAGCAGTACTTC. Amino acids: CAWSRGTYEQYF. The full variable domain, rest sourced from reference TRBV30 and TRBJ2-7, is SQTIHQWPATLVQPVGSPLSLECTVEGTSNPNLYWYRQAAGRGLQLLFYSVGIGQISSEVPQNLSASRPQDRQFILSSKKLLLSDSGFYLCAWSRGTYEQYFGPGTRLTVT.